These 5 T cell receptor beta chains originate from one sample sequenced in a study of control samples from healthy donors and cancer patients. Produced via immunoSEQ multiplex PCR; TCRdb's table is partial and in-frame only. The profile shows 120,000 or so clones, roughly 91% of them singletons. Sequenced sample: blood. Receptors originate from a man in his forties in good health.

The chain carries TRBV7-2 and TRBJ1-1; TRBD1 aligns across 10 bases. The CDR3 length is 13 residues. Trimming at V came to 8 bases and at J to 6 bases, leaving 6 bases not matched to a gene. Germline V CDR1 and CDR2: SGHTA, FQGNSA. The CDR3 bases are TGTGCCAGCGGGGACAGGGGCAAGGCTGAAGCTTTCTTT. This translates into CASGDRGKAEAFF.

The genes are TRBV14 and TRBJ1-1; D may be TRBD1 (5 bases). This CDR3 is 18 amino acids long. Germline V gene sequence: CDR1 SGHDN, CDR2 FVKESK. Deletions cut 2 bases from V and 0 bases from J, with 19 bases between. Here the CDR3 DNA reads TGTGCCAGCAGCCAAAAGAAGGTGGGGGTCAGCGTGAACACTGAAGCTTTCTTT. Its protein is CASSQKKVGVSVNTEAFF.

J is TRBJ1-2 and V is TRBV19; maybe TRBD1 (5 bases). Trimming cost V 1 base and J 9 bases, with 12 bases left between them. This CDR3 has 13 amino acids. Germline V lookup: CDR1 LNHDA, CDR2 SQIVND (reference sequence). For the CDR3, the DNA is TGTGCCAGTAGTATAGGACCCCTGGACAGCTACACCTTC. Protein product: CASSIGPLDSYTF.

The CDR3 DNA follows: TGCGCCAGCAGCTTAGGACAGGTTCGCACCGGGGAGCTGTTTTTT. Translating it yields CASSLGQVRTGELFF. This sequence joins TRBV5-1 and TRBJ2-2, with 7 bases lining up with TRBD1. The CDR3 contains 15 residues. J lost 4 bases, V lost 2 bases, and 5 bases had no gene match. CDR1 is SGHRS and CDR2 is YFSETQ in the germline V gene.

The J gene is TRBJ2-7, the V gene TRBV9, with 7 bases matching TRBD1. Germline V gene data show CDR1 as SGDLS and CDR2 as YYNGEE. V lost 3 bases to trimming and J lost 0 bases; unmatched junction nucleotides: 6. The CDR3 runs to 15 residues. CDR3 sequence (DNA): TGTGCCAGCAGCGAGAAACAGGGGCACTCCTACGAGCAGTACTTC. It codes for CASSEKQGHSYEQYF.